These 14 T cell receptor beta chains were all obtained from the same sample, sequenced in a study of CD8 T cells in ankylosing spondylitis. TCRdb recomputed calls from the 5' RACE reads with MiXCR, one row per CDR3 protein. Of 300,000 to 350,000 distinct CDR3 sequences in the sample, around 21% were seen once. The sequenced sample consisted of blood, either unsorted or a sorted T cell fraction (not recorded which). The receptor set was obtained from a female donor with ankylosing spondylitis or in good health (not recorded which).

The rearrangement links TRBV10-3 to TRBJ1-4, with D hard to call. The CDR3 totals 14 residues. V was trimmed by 4 bases and J by 3 bases, leaving 9 bases between them. Germline V gives CDR1 ENHRY, CDR2 SYGVKD. The CDR3 DNA is TGTGCCATCAGTGCTCGGGTTCCTAATGAAAAACTGTTTTTT. Protein product: CAISARVPNEKLFF.

The V gene is TRBV7-9, the J gene TRBJ1-5; the D gene is possibly TRBD1 (5 bases). The CDR3 covers 15 residues. CDR1 is SEHNR and CDR2 is FQNEAQ in the germline V gene (reference sequence). V gave up 4 bases and J gave up 4 bases, with 14 bases separating them. The CDR3 sequence: CASSSRDSGNQPQHF. CDR3 in DNA: TGTGCCAGCAGCTCCAGGGATTCGGGTAATCAGCCCCAGCATTTT.

Ten or more counts support this clonotype. The chain combines TRBV12-3 or TRBV12-4 with TRBJ2-2; the D gene is possibly TRBD2 (5 bases). V was clipped by 6 bases and J by 7 bases, with 12 bases between them. This CDR3 has 13 amino acids. CDR3 amino acids: CASSLLGVGELFF. The CDR3 DNA follows: TGTGCCAGCAGCCTCCTGGGAGTCGGGGAGCTGTTTTTT.

This rearrangement joins TRBV7-2 to TRBJ1-4; D is unresolved. The V and J ends lost 2 bases and 1 base respectively, with 5 bases between them. Germline V CDR1 and CDR2: SGHTA, FQGNSA. The CDR3 runs to 14 residues. The CDR3 sequence is CASSLMETNEKLFF. DNA of the CDR3: TGTGCCAGCAGCTTAATGGAAACTAATGAAAAACTGTTTTTT.

The table lists this clonotype with many counts. V gene TRBV12-3 or TRBV12-4 combines with J gene TRBJ1-4; 8 nucleotides agree with TRBD1. This CDR3 region has 13 residues. J was trimmed by 7 bases and V by 4 bases; bases with no gene match: 2. The chain's CDR3 is CASSSGTGEKLFF. As DNA, the CDR3 is TGTGCCAGCAGTTCCGGGACAGGTGAAAAACTGTTTTTT.

V usage is TRBV12-3 or TRBV12-4 and J usage is TRBJ1-1; maybe TRBD1 (5 bases). This CDR3 contains 15 residues. Trimming stripped 2 bases from V and 6 bases from J, with 16 bases between. For the CDR3, the DNA is TGTGCCAGCAGTTTAAGGGCCCAGGGTAAGGCTGAAGCTTTCTTT. Translating gives CASSLRAQGKAEAFF.

This clonotype was seen a handful of times. This rearrangement joins TRBV20-1 to TRBJ2-1; 8 bases map to TRBD2. The CDR3 is 15 residues long. CDR1 is DFQATT and CDR2 is SNEGSKA in the germline V gene (reference sequence). V lost 2 bases to trimming and J lost 7 bases; unmatched junction nucleotides: 10. The CDR3 protein is CSARIAGGRGNEQFF. The CDR3 nucleotides are TGCAGTGCTAGAATCGCGGGAGGCCGGGGGAATGAGCAGTTCTTC.

This clonotype appeared a few times. The chain links TRBV3-1 to TRBJ1-4; D ambiguous. Germline V gives CDR1 LGHDT, CDR2 YNNKEL (reference sequence). The CDR3 runs to 12 residues. The V and J ends lost 4 bases and 6 bases respectively, with 6 bases between them. CDR3 sequence: CASSPPDEKLFF. The DNA of the CDR3 is TGTGCCAGCAGCCCACCTGATGAAAAACTGTTTTTT.

This clonotype was seen only once. One junction end disagrees with the germline gene, perhaps due to a read error. The gene calls are TRBV15 and TRBJ2-5, with D tentatively TRBD1 (6 bases). The CDR3 sequence is 14 residues long. Germline assignment: CDR1 LNHNV and CDR2 YYDKDF (reference sequence). DNA for the CDR3: TGTGCCACCAGCGGAGATAGGGGGCAAGAGACCCAGTACTTC. This codes for CATSGDRGQETQYF.

The chain couples TRBV20-1 to TRBJ2-1, with 11 nucleotides matching TRBD2. The V segment lost 6 bases and the J segment 8 bases; nucleotides outside the gene matches: 12. The CDR3 is 15 residues long. CDR1 and CDR2 (germline): DFQATT, SNEGSKA (reference sequence). This CDR3 is CSAPSGTSGSYEQFF. The CDR3 DNA follows: TGCAGTGCCCCTTCTGGCACTAGCGGGAGCTATGAGCAGTTCTTC.

The table lists this clonotype with a few counts. V usage is TRBV15 and J usage is TRBJ1-5; D gene uncertain. V lost 0 bases and J 6 bases, leaving 9 bases between the germline ends. The length of the CDR3 is 14 residues. Germline values: CDR1 LNHNV, CDR2 YYDKDF (reference sequence). CDR3 loop: CATSRDHGGQPQHF. In nucleotides, the CDR3 is TGTGCCACCAGCAGAGATCATGGAGGTCAGCCCCAGCATTTT.

This clonotype was picked up a small number of times. J is TRBJ2-5 and V is TRBV19; 7 positions match TRBD2. CDR1 LNHDA and CDR2 SQIVND come from the germline V gene (reference sequence). Trimming took 5 bases from V and 5 from J; bases not matched to a gene: 5. The CDR3 is 13 amino acids. CDR3: CASSPGRGETQYF. The CDR3 nucleotides read TGTGCCAGTAGTCCTGGGCGGGGGGAGACCCAGTACTTC. Using reference TRBV19 and TRBJ2-5 for the parts outside the CDR3, the full variable domain is DGGITQSPKYLFRKEGQNVTLSCEQNLNHDAMYWYRQDPGQGLRLIYYSQIVNDFQKGDIAEGYSVSREKKESFPLTVTSAQKNPTAFYLCASSPGRGETQYFGPGTRLLVL.

Regarding this clonotype: At one of its ends the junction is not consistent with the germline gene, which may arise from a read error. The gene calls are TRBV7-2 and TRBJ2-5, with a possible D match to TRBD1 (6 bases). The CDR3 has 14 residues. Per the germline V gene, CDR1 is SGHTA and CDR2 is FQGNSA. In DNA form, the CDR3 reads TGTGCCAGCAGATTAGGGCAGGGGCAGGAGACCCAGTACTTC. Translated: CASRLGQGQETQYF.

The chain combines TRBV3-1 with TRBJ2-7, with D uncertain. The CDR3 is made up of 11 amino acids. CDR1 and CDR2 from the germline V gene are LGHDT and YNNKEL (reference sequence). V gave up 7 bases and J gave up 5 bases, with 9 bases separating them. The CDR3 sequence is CASTSRDEQYF. For the CDR3, the DNA is TGTGCCAGCACCTCAAGGGACGAGCAGTACTTC.